A single sample is the source of the 19 T cell receptor beta chains below, sequenced in a study of T-cell reconstitution after alpha-beta-depleted transplantation in children. The authors prepared the TCRbeta library with unique molecular identifiers. TCRdb fed the PCR reads into MiXCR, producing one record per CDR3 protein. Here the sample spans around 340,000 distinct CDR3 sequences, more than 10% being singletons. Sample: PBMCs, taken from the stem cell graft. The receptors derive from a human donor who donated a stem cell graft to a child with Fanconi anemia.

At least ten counts were recorded for this clonotype. The rearrangement links TRBV20-1 to TRBJ2-5; either TRBD1 or TRBD2 may fit D (6 bases each). This CDR3 region has 12 residues. With 5 bases removed from V and 4 bases from J, the gap between germline ends came to 11 bases. Germline lookup yields CDR1 DFQATT and CDR2 SNEGSKA (reference sequence). The CDR3, as DNA: TGCAGTGCTCGGGGGCCAGCAGAGACCCAGTACTTC. This translates into CSARGPAETQYF.

In this sample, this clonotype turned up many times. The J gene is TRBJ2-4, the V gene TRBV14; 8 bases agree with TRBD1. Unmatched junction bases numbered 6, after V lost 4 bases and J lost 7 bases. Germline CDR1 and CDR2: SGHDN and FVKESK. The CDR3 is 14 amino acids. CDR3 region: CASSRVTGANIQYF. Written as DNA, the CDR3 is TGTGCCAGCAGCCGAGTGACAGGGGCCAACATTCAGTACTTC.

Comment on this clonotype: A read error may explain this, as a much larger clone is one base away. Since the CDR3 does not end with the conserved phenylalanine or tryptophan, this likely comes from a read error. This chain uses TRBV20-1 with TRBJ1-1, with 8 positions matching TRBD1. The CDR3 sequence is 15 residues long. The V gene's germline CDR1 is DFQATT and CDR2 SNEGSKA (reference sequence). V was clipped by 3 bases and J by 6 bases; unmatched bases: 12. CDR3 DNA sequence: TGCAGTGCTAGGCCAAACAGGGGGGTAAGGGCTGAAGCTTTCTAT. It yields the protein CSARPNRGVRAEAFY.

This clonotype was detected once. CDR3 sequence: CASGVGQEGPETQYF. For the CDR3, the DNA is TGCGCCAGCGGAGTAGGACAGGAGGGCCCAGAGACCCAGTACTTC. The chain couples TRBV10-2 to TRBJ2-5; D might be TRBD1 (7 bases). V shed 8 bases and J shed 4 bases, with 20 bases lying between them. Germline V lookup: CDR1 WSHSY, CDR2 SAAADI. CDR3 length: 15 residues.

The V gene is TRBV10-3, the J gene TRBJ2-2; 7 nucleotides line up with TRBD2. The CDR3 loop spans 16 amino acids. Unmatched junction bases numbered 11, after V lost 5 bases and J lost 5 bases. CDR1 is ENHRY, CDR2 SYGVKD, per germline. The CDR3 nucleotides read TGTGCCATCAGTTCCGTAGCGGGTGGATCGACCGGGGAGCTGTTTTTT. Translating gives CAISSVAGGSTGELFF.

The chain couples TRBV7-6 to TRBJ1-4; 9 nucleotides align to TRBD1. J gave up 4 bases and V 4 bases, and 10 bases lay outside the gene matches. The CDR3 loop spans 17 amino acids. Germline V gene data show CDR1 as SGHVS and CDR2 as FNYEAQ. CDR3 DNA sequence: TGTGCCAGCAGCTACACATTACCGGGACAGGGTAATGAAAAACTGTTTTTT. It yields the protein CASSYTLPGQGNEKLFF.

This clonotype was counted a few times. The chain is built from TRBV5-1 and TRBJ2-1; D may be TRBD2 (6 bases). This CDR3 has 16 residues. Germline V lookup: CDR1 SGHRS, CDR2 YFSETQ. V lost 0 bases, J lost 0 bases, and 10 bases lay in between. The CDR3 bases are TGCGCCAGCAGCTTGGATCGGGGGAGCTCCTACAATGAGCAGTTCTTC. Translating gives CASSLDRGSSYNEQFF.

This clonotype was seen many times. V gene TRBV4-2 combines with J gene TRBJ2-1; 7 nucleotides line up with TRBD2. CDR3 size: 18 residues. V gave up 4 bases and J gave up 2 bases; unmatched junction bases: 14. Germline loops: CDR1 LGHNA, CDR2 YNFKEQ. This CDR3 reads CASSPRLSASGTYNEQFF. Written as DNA, the CDR3 is TGTGCCAGCAGCCCACGACTTTCGGCTAGCGGTACCTACAATGAGCAGTTCTTC.

The genes are TRBV4-2 and TRBJ1-5; D may be TRBD1 (5 bases). Trimming cost V 0 bases and J 6 bases, with 9 bases left between them. Germline V lookup: CDR1 LGHNA, CDR2 YNFKEQ. CDR3 size: 14 residues. Here the CDR3 reads CASSQDAGLQPQHF. The CDR3, as DNA: TGTGCCAGCAGCCAAGATGCGGGGCTTCAGCCCCAGCATTTT.

This clonotype was recorded many times. V gene TRBV27 combines with J gene TRBJ2-3; D remains ambiguous. CDR3 length: 13 residues. V lost 8 bases and J 4 bases, leaving 13 bases between the germline ends. Looked up from germline, CDR1 is MNHEY and CDR2 is SMNVEV (reference sequence). The CDR3 loop is CASGYPGADTQYF. The CDR3 coding sequence is TGTGCCAGCGGATACCCCGGCGCAGATACGCAGTATTTT.

The chain links TRBV18 to TRBJ2-7; D is perhaps TRBD2 (6 bases). Looked up from germline, CDR1 is KGHSH and CDR2 is LQKENI. V lost 1 base, J lost 5 bases, and 9 bases lay in between. The CDR3 is 13 residues long. CDR3: CASSPRREDEQYV. CDR3 sequence (DNA): TGTGCCAGCTCACCACGGAGGGAAGACGAGCAGTACGTC.

This clonotype has just a few counts. The V and J genes are TRBV12-3 or TRBV12-4 and TRBJ1-4; TRBD1 is a possible D gene (5 bases). The germline V and J ends were trimmed by 6 bases and 8 bases, with 19 bases remaining between them. The CDR3 has 15 amino acids. The CDR3 sequence is CASRAAAGKVEKLFF. CDR3 coding DNA: TGTGCCAGCAGGGCGGCGGCAGGGAAGGTCGAAAAACTGTTTTTT.

Concerning this clonotype: The junction differs from germline at one of its ends, possibly a read error. This chain joins TRBV5-5 and TRBJ2-5; a possible D gene is TRBD2 (5 bases). Germline loops: CDR1 SGHKS, CDR2 YYEKEE (reference sequence). The CDR3 covers 14 residues. CDR3 region: CASSLALGQETLYF. In DNA, the CDR3 is TGTGCCAGCAGCTTGGCACTAGGGCAAGAGACCCTGTACTTC. Using reference TRBV5-5 and TRBJ2-5 for the parts outside the CDR3, the full variable domain is DAGVTQSPTHLIKTRGQQVTLRCSPISGHKSVSWYQQVLGQGPQFIFQYYEKEERGRGNFPDRFSARQFPNYSSELNVNALLLGDSALYLCASSLALGQETLYFGPGTRLLVL.

This clonotype was counted only a few times. The chain couples TRBV19 to TRBJ1-2, with TRBD1 identical over 7 bases. There are 14 residues in the CDR3. J was trimmed by 3 bases and V by 4 bases; bases with no gene match: 5. Looked up from germline, CDR1 is LNHDA and CDR2 is SQIVND (reference sequence). The DNA for the CDR3 is TGTGCCAGTAGTAAGGCCACAGGGGACTATGGCTACACCTTC. This gives the protein CASSKATGDYGYTF.

This clonotype was observed a few times. The V gene is TRBV4-3, the J gene TRBJ1-4; D unresolved. V lost 2 bases and J 8 bases, leaving 18 bases between the germline ends. Per germline, CDR1 LGHNA and CDR2 YSLEER. The CDR3 consists of 16 residues. The DNA of the CDR3 is TGCGCCAGCAGCCAAAATTTACCGAAGTCGGGGGAAAAACTGTTTTTT. As protein: CASSQNLPKSGEKLFF.

The chain uses TRBV7-8 and TRBJ2-7, with D possibly TRBD1 on 5 matching bases. The germline V and J ends were trimmed by 2 bases and 3 bases, with 8 bases remaining between them. Per the germline V gene, CDR1 is SGHVS and CDR2 is FQNEAQ. This CDR3 has 13 residues. The CDR3 DNA is TGTGCCAGCAGCTTATCAGGGATCTACGAGCAGTACGTC. Its protein is CASSLSGIYEQYV.

J is TRBJ1-4 and V is TRBV2, with D possibly being TRBD1 (6 bases). Germline loops: CDR1 SNHLY, CDR2 FYNNEI. The CDR3 is made up of 13 amino acids. V lost 6 bases to trimming and J lost 8 bases, with 13 bases between them. CDR3 residues: CASRNTGTEKLFF. CDR3 DNA: TGTGCCAGCAGAAATACCGGGACAGAAAAACTGTTTTTT.

There are a few counts of this clonotype. This chain joins TRBV7-2 and TRBJ2-3; unclear D gene. Germline loops: CDR1 SGHTA, CDR2 FQGNSA. CDR3 length equals 13 residues. Trimming removed 2 bases from V and 6 bases from J, with 9 bases in between. This chain's CDR3 is CASSLYDRDTQYF. CDR3 coding DNA: TGTGCCAGCAGCTTATATGATCGGGATACGCAGTATTTT.

The chain employs TRBV7-2 and TRBJ2-1, with D tentatively TRBD2 (7 bases). This CDR3 is built from 16 residues. The ends were cut back, 2 bases at V and 8 bases at J, with 19 bases in the middle. Germline CDR1 and CDR2: SGHTA and FQGNSA. The CDR3 is CASSLWGGAGRDEQFF. CDR3 coding DNA: TGTGCCAGCAGCTTATGGGGGGGGGCGGGCCGCGATGAGCAGTTCTTC.